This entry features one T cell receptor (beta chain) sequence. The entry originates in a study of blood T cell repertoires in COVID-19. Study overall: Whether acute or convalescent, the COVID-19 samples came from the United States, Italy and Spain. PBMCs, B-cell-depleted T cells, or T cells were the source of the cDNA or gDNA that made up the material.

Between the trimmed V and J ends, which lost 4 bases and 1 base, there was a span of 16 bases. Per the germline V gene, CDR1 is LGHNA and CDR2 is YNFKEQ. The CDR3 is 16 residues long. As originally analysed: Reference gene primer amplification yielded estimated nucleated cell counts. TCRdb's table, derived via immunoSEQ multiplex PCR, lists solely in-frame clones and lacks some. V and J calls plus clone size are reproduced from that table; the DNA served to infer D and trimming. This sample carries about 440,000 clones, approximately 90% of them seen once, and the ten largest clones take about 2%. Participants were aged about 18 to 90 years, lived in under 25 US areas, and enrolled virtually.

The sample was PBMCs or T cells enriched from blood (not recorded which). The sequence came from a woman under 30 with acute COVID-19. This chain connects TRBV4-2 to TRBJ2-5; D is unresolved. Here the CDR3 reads CASSLGSAYSQETQYF. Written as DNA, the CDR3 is TGTGCCAGCAGCCTGGGCTCAGCCTACTCCCAAGAGACCCAGTACTTC.